This section outlines one T cell receptor (beta chain) sequence together with its context. The antigen is not known. These data come from a study of molecular identifiers for immune sequencing clone quantification. For bulk TCR libraries, previously described methods and listed TCR primers were used. TCRdb itself ran the PCR reads through MiXCR, one entry per CDR3 protein. The sample records fewer than 350,000 distinct CDR3 sequences, roughly a quarter being singletons. Whole-study results and caveats: Jurkat TCR RNA that was spiked in from one cell was reportedly detectable among one million naive cells. Effector cells had over 99% of their molecules in clones above 20 RNA copies, while naive cells had under 1%.

Naive CD8 T cells were FACS-sorted by CD8+CD4-CCR7+CD45RA+ markers. Germline V CDR1 and CDR2: DFQATT, SNEGSKA (reference sequence). The V end was cut by 0 bases, the J end by 1 base, with 18 bases between. The CDR3 is 17 residues long. The chain joins TRBV20-1 to TRBJ2-5, with a weak D call TRBD2 (6 bases). Sequenced: naive CD8+ T cells from blood, with Jurkat cell RNA spiked in. Noted subset: FACS-sorted CD8+CD4-CCR7+CD45RA+ naive T cells. The TCR originated in a human donor in good health. Some libraries in this study had Jurkat cell RNA spiked in. The CDR3 sequence is CSARDWRELVLQETQYF. The DNA for the CDR3 is TGCAGTGCTAGAGATTGGAGGGAGCTAGTCCTCCAAGAGACCCAGTACTTC.